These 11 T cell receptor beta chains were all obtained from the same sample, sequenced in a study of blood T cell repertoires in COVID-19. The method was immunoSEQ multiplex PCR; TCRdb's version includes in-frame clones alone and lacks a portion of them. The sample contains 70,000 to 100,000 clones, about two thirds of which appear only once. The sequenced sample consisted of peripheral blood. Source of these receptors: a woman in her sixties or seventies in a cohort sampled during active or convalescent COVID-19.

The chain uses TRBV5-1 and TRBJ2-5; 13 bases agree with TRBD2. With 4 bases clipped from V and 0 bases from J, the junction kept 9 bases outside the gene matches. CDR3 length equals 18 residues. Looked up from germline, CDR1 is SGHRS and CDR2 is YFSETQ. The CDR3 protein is CASSPRLAGGQYQETQYF. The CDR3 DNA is TGCGCCAGCAGCCCCCGACTAGCGGGGGGCCAGTACCAAGAGACCCAGTACTTC.

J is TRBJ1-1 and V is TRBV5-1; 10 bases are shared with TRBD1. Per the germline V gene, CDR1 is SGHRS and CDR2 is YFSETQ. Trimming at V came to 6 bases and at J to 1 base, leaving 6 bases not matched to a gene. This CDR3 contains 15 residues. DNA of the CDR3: TGCGCCAGCAAGAGACAGGGGGCCTGGAACACTGAAGCTTTCTTT. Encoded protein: CASKRQGAWNTEAFF.

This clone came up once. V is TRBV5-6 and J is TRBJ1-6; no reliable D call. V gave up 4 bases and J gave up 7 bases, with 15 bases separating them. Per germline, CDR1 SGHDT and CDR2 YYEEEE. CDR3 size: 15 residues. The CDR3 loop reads CASSIDPGLNSPLHF. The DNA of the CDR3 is TGTGCCAGCAGCATAGACCCGGGTTTGAATTCACCCCTCCACTTT.

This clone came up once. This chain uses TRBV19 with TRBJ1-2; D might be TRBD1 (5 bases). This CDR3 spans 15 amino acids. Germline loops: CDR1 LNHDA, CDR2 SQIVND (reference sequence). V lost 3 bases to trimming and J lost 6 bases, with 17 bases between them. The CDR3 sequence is CASSISGLAGDGYTF. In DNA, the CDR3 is TGTGCCAGTAGTATTTCAGGACTTGCGGGGGATGGCTACACCTTC. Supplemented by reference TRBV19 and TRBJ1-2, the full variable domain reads DGGITQSPKYLFRKEGQNVTLSCEQNLNHDAMYWYRQDPGQGLRLIYYSQIVNDFQKGDIAEGYSVSREKKESFPLTVTSAQKNPTAFYLCASSISGLAGDGYTFGSGTRLTVV.

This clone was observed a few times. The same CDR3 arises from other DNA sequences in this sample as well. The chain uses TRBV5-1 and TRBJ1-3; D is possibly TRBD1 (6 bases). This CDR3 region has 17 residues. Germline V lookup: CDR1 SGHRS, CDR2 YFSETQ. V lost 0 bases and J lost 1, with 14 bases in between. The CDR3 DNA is TGCGCCAGCAGCTTGGCGGGACAAGGAGGATCTGGAAACACCATATATTTT. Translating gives CASSLAGQGGSGNTIYF.

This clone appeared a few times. CDR3 amino acids: CASSRASQGVYGYTF. The CDR3 nucleotides read TGTGCCAGTAGTAGAGCGTCACAGGGAGTGTATGGCTACACCTTC. V is TRBV19 and J is TRBJ1-2; the D gene is possibly TRBD1 (6 bases). V lost 4 bases and J lost 5, with 17 bases in between. CDR1 is LNHDA, CDR2 SQIVND, per germline (reference sequence). This CDR3 region has 15 residues.

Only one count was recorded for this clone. The CDR3 region is CASSQERGGYNSPLHF. CDR3 DNA sequence: TGTGCCAGCAGCCAAGAACGGGGGGGATATAATTCACCCCTCCACTTT. V and J are TRBV3-1 (or the pseudogene TRBV3-2) and TRBJ1-6; tentative D call: TRBD1 (5 bases). The germline V gene encodes CDR1 LGHDT and CDR2 YNNKEL (reference sequence). Between the trimmed V and J ends, which lost 0 bases and 4 bases, there was a span of 10 bases. This CDR3 comprises 16 residues.

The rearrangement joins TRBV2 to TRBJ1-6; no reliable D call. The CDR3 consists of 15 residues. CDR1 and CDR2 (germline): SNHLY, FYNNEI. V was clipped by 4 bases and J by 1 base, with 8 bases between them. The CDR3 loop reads CASSVFVSYNSPLHF. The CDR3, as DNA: TGTGCCAGCAGTGTATTCGTATCCTATAATTCACCCCTCCACTTT.

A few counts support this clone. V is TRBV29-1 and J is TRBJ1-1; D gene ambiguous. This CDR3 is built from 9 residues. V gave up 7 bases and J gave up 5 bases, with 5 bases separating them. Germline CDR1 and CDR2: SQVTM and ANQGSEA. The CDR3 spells CSGGTEAFF. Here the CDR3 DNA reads TGCAGCGGAGGTACTGAAGCTTTCTTT. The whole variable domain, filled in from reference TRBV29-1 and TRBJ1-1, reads SAVISQKPSRDICQRGTSLTIQCQVDSQVTMMFWYRQQPGQSLTLIATANQGSEATYESGFVIDKFPISRPNLTFSTLTVSNMSPEDSSIYLCSGGTEAFFGQGTRLTVV.

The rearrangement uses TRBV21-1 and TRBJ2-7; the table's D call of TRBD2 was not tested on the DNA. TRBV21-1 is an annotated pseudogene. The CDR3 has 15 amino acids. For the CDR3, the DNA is TGTGCCAGCAGCAGTTCGGGGGAGGGAACCTACGAGCAGTACTTC. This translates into CASSSSGEGTYEQYF.

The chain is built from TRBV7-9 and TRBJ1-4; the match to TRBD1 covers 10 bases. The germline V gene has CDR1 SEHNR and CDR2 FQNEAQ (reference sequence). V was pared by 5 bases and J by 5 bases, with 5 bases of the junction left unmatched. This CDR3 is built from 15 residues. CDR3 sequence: CASSPPGQGNEKLFF. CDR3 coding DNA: TGTGCCAGCAGCCCGCCGGGACAGGGGAATGAAAAACTGTTTTTT. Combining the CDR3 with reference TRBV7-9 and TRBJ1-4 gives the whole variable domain DTGVSQNPRHKITKRGQNVTFRCDPISEHNRLYWYRQTLGQGPEFLTYFQNEAQLEKSRLLSDRFSAERPKGSFSTLEIQRTEQGDSAMYLCASSPPGQGNEKLFFGSGTQLSVL.